This paragraph covers one TCR beta chain sequence. Its antigen is as yet unknown. The data were taken from a study of cytomegalovirus exposure and HLA in healthy donors. V dropped 6 bases and J dropped 1; count of bases not matched to a gene: 2. Germline V gene sequence: CDR1 MRHNA, CDR2 SNTAGT. This CDR3 has 13 residues. Produced via immunoSEQ multiplex PCR; TCRdb's table is partial and in-frame only. The data hold 150,000 to 200,000 clones, with 85% to 90% observed a single time. Study-level findings and limits: In vitro experiments confirmed that a few CMV-associated chains were specific for CMV antigens.

The chain carries TRBV6-4 and TRBJ1-1; TRBD1 aligns across 7 bases. This receptor was taken from a young man in good health and CMV-seronegative. Sequencing was performed on PBMCs. CDR3 in DNA: TGTGCCAGCAGCGGGACAGCGAACACTGAAGCTTTCTTT. Its protein product is CASSGTANTEAFF.